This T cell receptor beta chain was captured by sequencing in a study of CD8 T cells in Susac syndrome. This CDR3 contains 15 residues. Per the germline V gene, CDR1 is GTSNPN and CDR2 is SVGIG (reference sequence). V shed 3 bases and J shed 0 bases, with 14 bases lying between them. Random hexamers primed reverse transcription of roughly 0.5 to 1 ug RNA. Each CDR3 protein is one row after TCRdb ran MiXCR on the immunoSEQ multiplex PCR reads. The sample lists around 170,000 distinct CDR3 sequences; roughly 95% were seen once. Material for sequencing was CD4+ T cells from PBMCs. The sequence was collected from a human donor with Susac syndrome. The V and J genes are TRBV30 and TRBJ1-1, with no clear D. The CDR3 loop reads CAWREVWPMNTEAFF. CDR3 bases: TGTGCCTGGAGAGAGGTATGGCCCATGAACACTGAAGCTTTCTTT.